What follows are 12 T cell receptor beta chains derived from one specimen sequenced in a study of blood T cell repertoires in COVID-19. Clones were sequenced by immunoSEQ multiplex PCR, and TCRdb holds only the in-frame ones, with some missing. The repertoire has some 260,000 clones, roughly 90% of them found once; the top ten carry 0.65% to 0.8%. The specimen was peripheral blood. These receptors were taken from a human donor in a cohort sampled during active COVID-19.

V usage is TRBV6-2 or TRBV6-3 and J usage is TRBJ2-3, with no clear D. The length of the CDR3 is 16 residues. CDR1 is MNHEY, CDR2 SVGEGT, per germline. The V end lost 3 bases, the J end lost 1 base, and 14 bases lay between the germline ends. CDR3: CASSYRLEVGTDTQYF. The CDR3 region has the DNA TGTGCCAGCAGTTATCGACTTGAGGTTGGCACAGATACGCAGTATTTT.

This clone was observed a single time. The genes are TRBV28 and TRBJ2-6, with 8 bases lining up with TRBD1. The CDR3 is 18 residues long. Germline V gene lookup returns CDR1 MDHEN and CDR2 SYDVKM. V lost 2 bases and J lost 2; bases outside the gene matches: 8. The CDR3 DNA follows: TGTGCCAGCAGTTTACCCGGGACAGGAGTAGCTGGGGCCAACGTCCTGACTTTC. It is translated as CASSLPGTGVAGANVLTF.

The chain carries TRBV7-9 and TRBJ1-6; possible D gene TRBD1, 5 bases. The V end lost 6 bases, the J end lost 10 bases, and 19 bases lay between the germline ends. Per germline, CDR1 SEHNR and CDR2 FQNEAQ (reference sequence). The length of the CDR3 is 15 residues. The CDR3: CASSLPGGRGSPLHF. The CDR3 nucleotides read TGTGCCAGCAGTTTACCCGGAGGGCGGGGGTCACCCCTCCACTTT.

This chain links TRBV6-5 with TRBJ1-4; 10 bases line up with TRBD1. The CDR3 contains 14 residues. Per the germline V gene, CDR1 is MNHEY and CDR2 is SVGAGI. Trimming took 7 bases from V and 5 from J; bases not matched to a gene: 4. The CDR3 region is CASKMGQGNEKLFF. The CDR3 coding sequence is TGTGCCAGCAAGATGGGACAGGGGAATGAAAAACTGTTTTTT.

The chain combines TRBV4-3 with TRBJ2-7; 7 nucleotides align to TRBD2. V lost 1 base, J lost 7 bases, and 7 bases stayed unmatched. CDR3 size: 14 residues. Germline CDR1 and CDR2: LGHNA and YSLEER. The CDR3 sequence: CASSQVIRAGEQYF. The CDR3, as DNA: TGCGCCAGCAGCCAAGTAATTCGAGCGGGGGAGCAGTACTTC.

The chain is built from TRBV4-1 and TRBJ2-7; a possible D gene is TRBD2 (6 bases). V lost 4 bases and J 7 bases, leaving 11 bases between the germline ends. The germline gives CDR1 MGHRA, CDR2 YSYEKL. The length of the CDR3 is 12 residues. As DNA, the CDR3 is TGCGCCAGCAGCCTCCGGGAGCGAGAGCAGTACTTC. It translates to CASSLREREQYF.

The genes are TRBV10-1 and TRBJ2-5; D ambiguous. Germline CDR1 reads WNHNN; CDR2 reads SYGVQD (reference sequence). The CDR3 consists of 16 residues. Trimming stripped 0 bases from V and 5 bases from J, with 16 bases between. The CDR3 region has the DNA TGCGCCAGCAGTGAGTCTGGGCAGGCCTCCCGGGAGACCCAGTACTTC. This encodes CASSESGQASRETQYF.

V and J are TRBV28 and TRBJ2-7; 7 bases line up with TRBD2. The CDR3 contains 16 residues. Per germline, CDR1 MDHEN and CDR2 SYDVKM. The junction had 11 bases not matched to a gene; V was cut back by 6 bases and J by 0 bases. As DNA, the CDR3 is TGTGCCAGCAGCCCGAACCTAGCGGTCTACTCCTACGAGCAGTACTTC. As protein: CASSPNLAVYSYEQYF.

The chain has TRBV5-4 and TRBJ1-1; 10 nucleotides match TRBD1. The CDR3 extends over 14 amino acids. Per germline, CDR1 SGHNT and CDR2 YYREEE (reference sequence). The ends lost 5 bases at V and 5 bases at J; junction bases unmatched: 6. In DNA form, the CDR3 reads TGTGCCAGCAGGGTGGACAGGGGGAGGACTGAAGCTTTCTTT. The encoded protein is CASRVDRGRTEAFF.

The chain uses TRBV9 and TRBJ1-1; TRBD1 matches 8 bases. The CDR3 totals 16 residues. Unmatched junction bases numbered 13, after V lost 4 bases and J lost 5 bases. The germline V gene encodes CDR1 SGDLS and CDR2 YYNGEE. This CDR3 reads CASSPVGQGQGTEAFF. The CDR3 DNA reads TGTGCCAGCAGCCCCGTCGGACAGGGCCAGGGGACTGAAGCTTTCTTT.

V is TRBV9 and J is TRBJ1-3; no definite D call. Between the trimmed V and J ends, which lost 3 bases and 4 bases, there was a span of 23 bases. CDR3 length: 18 amino acids. The V gene's germline CDR1 is SGDLS and CDR2 YYNGEE. The CDR3 spells CASSAGGGASTEGNTIYF. In nucleotides, the CDR3 is TGTGCCAGCAGCGCTGGTGGAGGTGCCAGTACGGAGGGAAACACCATATATTTT.

The chain uses TRBV6-6 and TRBJ1-1; 8 bases line up with TRBD1. J was trimmed by 6 bases and V by 5 bases; bases with no gene match: 17. Germline loops: CDR1 MNHNY, CDR2 SVGAGI (reference sequence). The CDR3 extends over 17 amino acids. The CDR3 protein is CASSQPGQVQRWAEAFF. The CDR3 bases are TGTGCCAGCAGTCAGCCGGGACAGGTCCAAAGGTGGGCTGAAGCTTTCTTT.